This T cell receptor (beta chain) derives from a study of immune heterogeneity within non-small cell lung tumors. For each sample, template was around 650 ng of bulk tumor genomic DNA. Primary tumors were biopsied several times each, far apart, intraoperatively. Their non-small cell lung cancer was newly diagnosed and untreated, and the patients underwent curative surgery. There are 15 residues in the CDR3. Multiplex PCR with 32 V and 13 J primers amplified TCR beta CDR3. TCRdb itself ran the multiplex PCR reads through MiXCR, one entry per CDR3 protein. The table shows 21,000 or so distinct CDR3 sequences, with 28% occurring only once.

Sequencing used lung tumor tissue. This rearrangement joins TRBV12-3 or TRBV12-4 to TRBJ2-7, with D tentatively TRBD1 (6 bases). This sequence was found in a man aged 40-55 years with non-small cell lung cancer. CDR3 DNA sequence: TGTGTCGGCAGTTTAGTCTGGACAGTGGCCTACGAGCAGTACTTC. Translating gives CVGSLVWTVAYEQYF.